Below, 9 T cell receptor beta chains from the same sample are listed, as sequenced in a study of identical twins. TCRdb recomputed calls from the 5' RACE reads with MiXCR, one row per CDR3 protein. The sample has hundreds of thousands of distinct CDR3 sequences, approximately 8.3% seen once; the top ten hold about 1.8%. The data were also submitted as part of a second study, on yellow fever vaccine responses in identical twins.

Sequenced: memory (CD45RO+) T cells sorted from blood. These receptors were obtained from a woman in her late teens or twenties in good health.

The gene calls are TRBV9 and TRBJ2-2, with 7 bases aligning to TRBD2. This CDR3 is 16 amino acids long. The ends lost 0 bases at V and 5 bases at J; junction bases unmatched: 7. In germline, CDR1 is SGDLS, CDR2 YYNGEE. The CDR3 is CASSVATGGWTGELFF. In DNA form, the CDR3 reads TGTGCCAGCAGCGTAGCGACGGGAGGTTGGACCGGGGAGCTGTTTTTT.

On this clonotype itself: An end of the junction does not agree with germline; a read error may underlie this. V usage is TRBV20-1 and J usage is TRBJ2-6; 13 bases map to TRBD2. The CDR3 consists of 16 residues. CDR1 DFQATT and CDR2 SNEGSKA come from the germline V gene (reference sequence). The CDR3: CCAWTSGGSGANVLTF. The CDR3 DNA sequence: TGCTGTGCGTGGACTAGCGGGGGCTCTGGGGCCAACGTCCTGACTTTC.

This clonotype occurred a few times. The CDR3 loop reads CASSFGTGGPTDTQYF. CDR3 nucleotide sequence: TGTGCCAGTAGTTTCGGGACAGGAGGACCCACAGATACGCAGTATTTT. V gene TRBV19 combines with J gene TRBJ2-3, with 8 bases matching TRBD1. In germline, CDR1 is LNHDA, CDR2 SQIVND (reference sequence). With 5 bases clipped from V and 2 bases from J, the junction kept 9 bases outside the gene matches. CDR3 length: 16 amino acids.

Ten or more counts support this clonotype. V is TRBV10-2 and J is TRBJ2-7, with D tentatively TRBD2 (6 bases). The CDR3 runs 14 residues. V was clipped by 2 bases and J by 7 bases, with 15 bases between them. CDR1 is WSHSY, CDR2 SAAADI, per germline. Here the CDR3 reads CASSEVGGQEEQYF. Written as DNA, the CDR3 is TGCGCCAGCAGTGAGGTGGGAGGCCAAGAAGAGCAGTACTTC.

This clonotype was found many times. The CDR3 is CSAPWENEQFF. CDR3 in DNA: TGCAGTGCTCCGTGGGAAAATGAGCAGTTCTTC. V usage is TRBV20-1 and J usage is TRBJ2-1; D unresolved. Germline V gene lookup returns CDR1 DFQATT and CDR2 SNEGSKA (reference sequence). The CDR3 has 11 residues. V was trimmed by 5 bases and J by 7 bases, leaving 9 bases between them.

This clonotype was picked up a small number of times. This chain links TRBV7-9 with TRBJ2-7; D uncertain. CDR1 is SEHNR, CDR2 FQNEAQ, per germline (reference sequence). Trimming took 4 bases from V and 4 from J, leaving 11 bases between them. The CDR3 loop spans 13 amino acids. The CDR3 coding sequence is TGTGCCAGCAGCTATCAGGCACAATACGAGCAGTACTTC. Translated, it gives CASSYQAQYEQYF.

This clonotype was seen many times. The chain uses TRBV28 and TRBJ1-4, with TRBD1 matching 11 bases. The germline V gene has CDR1 MDHEN and CDR2 SYDVKM. The CDR3 totals 16 residues. V dropped 2 bases and J dropped 8; count of bases not matched to a gene: 7. The CDR3: CASSLPGDRGREKLFF. The CDR3 bases are TGTGCCAGCAGTTTACCCGGGGACAGGGGGAGAGAAAAACTGTTTTTT. Complete variable domain (other parts from reference TRBV28 and TRBJ1-4): DVKVTQSSRYLVKRTGEKVFLECVQDMDHENMFWYRQDPGLGLRLIYFSYDVKMKEKGDIPEGYSVSREKKERFSLILESASTNQTSMYLCASSLPGDRGREKLFFGSGTQLSVL.

This clonotype was counted a few times. The chain joins TRBV2 to TRBJ1-1, with D perhaps TRBD1 (5 bases). The CDR3 has 15 amino acids. CDR1 is SNHLY and CDR2 is FYNNEI in the germline V gene. V was trimmed by 4 bases and J by 4 bases, leaving 16 bases between them. The DNA of the CDR3 is TGTGCCAGCAGTGTGACAGAGGCCCGGGGCACTGAAGCTTTCTTT. Protein product: CASSVTEARGTEAFF.

The V call is TRBV19, the J call TRBJ2-1; D not resolved. The CDR3 has 11 residues. CDR1 and CDR2 from the germline V gene are LNHDA and SQIVND (reference sequence). V lost 6 bases to trimming and J lost 9 bases, with 9 bases between them. CDR3 sequence reads: CASSFSTEQFF. CDR3 DNA sequence: TGTGCCAGTAGCTTTAGCACTGAGCAGTTCTTC.